A selection of T cell receptor beta chains follows, all from one sample in a study of beta chain features in type 1 diabetes. Clones were read by immunoSEQ multiplex PCR, and TCRdb kept only the in-frame ones, dropping some. The data hold a few hundred thousand clones, with about 14% observed a single time. The sequencing input was naive CD4+ T cells from blood. These receptors were collected from a woman under 30 with type 1 diabetes. The CDR3 runs from the conserved cysteine through the conserved F or W. D genes are given only for firm matches. Where a row states a size, it is once, few, many or the class of an expanded clone; other rows omit it.

V gene	J gene	D gene	clone size	CDR3 DNA	CDR3 protein
TRBV11-2	TRBJ1-1	-	few	TGTGCCAGCAGCTCCAGGGAAAAGAAAGCTGAAGCTTTCTTT	CASSSREKKAEAFF
TRBV29-1	TRBJ1-1	-	-	TGCAGCGTTGAATTACAGATGAACACTGAAGCTTTCTTT	CSVELQMNTEAFF
TRBV6-6	TRBJ2-5	TRBD2	few	TGTGCCAGCAGTTACTCTGGACTAGCGGAGACCCAGTACTTC	CASSYSGLAETQYF
TRBV5-1	TRBJ2-7	TRBD2	-	TGCGCCAGCAGCCCAACTAGCGGTTCCACCTACGAGCAGTACTTC	CASSPTSGSTYEQYF
TRBV5-1	TRBJ2-3	-	-	TGCGCCAGCAGCTTGATAACGGGGGGCCTAGATACGCAGTATTTT	CASSLITGGLDTQYF
TRBV2	TRBJ2-3	TRBD2	once	TGTGCCAGCTCCGGGACTAGCGGGACTAGCACAGATACGCAGTATTTT	CASSGTSGTSTDTQYF
TRBV14	TRBJ1-1	-	-	TGTGCCAGCAGCCAAGATGGGCGGGGACTTGAAGCTTTCTTT	CASSQDGRGLEAFF
TRBV2	TRBJ2-7	TRBD1	-	TGTGCCAGCAGGCCGGGGACAGGGTTCACCTACGAGCAGTACTTC	CASRPGTGFTYEQYF
TRBV28	TRBJ1-2	-	few	TGTGCCAGCAGTCCGCGGTATGGTTCTAACTATGGCTACACCTTC	CASSPRYGSNYGYTF
TRBV10-2	TRBJ1-5	-	-	TGCGCCAGCAGAGTGTCGGGAGCGGGCAATCAGCCCCAGCATTTT	CASRVSGAGNQPQHF
TRBV5-4	TRBJ1-1	TRBD1	-	TGTGCCAGCAGCCGACAGGGGTTGAACACTGAAGCTTTCTTT	CASSRQGLNTEAFF
TRBV28	TRBJ2-7	TRBD2	-	TGTGCCAGCACCGCGGGGGGCACGGTCTACGAGCAGTACTTC	CASTAGGTVYEQYF
TRBV19	TRBJ1-2	-	-	TGTGCCAGTAGTTATCTCCCGACACCTAACTATGGCTACACCTTC	CASSYLPTPNYGYTF
TRBV7-6	TRBJ2-3	TRBD1	-	TGTGCCAGCAGCTTGGGGGGACAGGGCACAGATACGCAGTATTTT	CASSLGGQGTDTQYF
TRBV30	TRBJ1-1	-	few	TGTGCCTGGAGACCGATGGGACACCAGAACACTGAAGCTTTCTTT	CAWRPMGHQNTEAFF
TRBV27	TRBJ2-6	-	-	TGTGCCAGCACAGGGCAGAGCTCTGGGGCCAACGTCCTGACTTTC	CASTGQSSGANVLTF
TRBV28	TRBJ2-1	TRBD2	-	TGTGCCAGCACCCTGGGGACTAGCGGGAATCTTGAGCAGTTCTTC	CASTLGTSGNLEQFF
TRBV30	TRBJ1-4	-	-	TGTGCCTGGAGGGGGGGGGTTTCCGAAAAACTGTTTTTT	CAWRGGVSEKLFF
TRBV21-1	TRBJ2-1	-	-	TGTGCCAGCAGCAAAAACCCCGGGACAGGGCCGTACAATGAGCAGTTCTTC	CASSKNPGTGPYNEQFF
TRBV28	TRBJ1-2	-	few	TGTGCCAGCAGGGGGGGGATTAGCGGCTACACCTTC	CASRGGISGYTF
TRBV7-2	TRBJ2-3	TRBD2	-	TGTGCCAGCAGCTTAAGGACTAGTGGGCTTGATACGCAGTATTTT	CASSLRTSGLDTQYF
TRBV30	TRBJ2-1	TRBD2	-	TGTGCCTGGAGTATCGGTCTAGCGGGAAACAATGAGCAGTTCTTC	CAWSIGLAGNNEQFF
TRBV13	TRBJ2-1	TRBD2	-	TGTGCCAGCAGCTCTCGGAGCGGGAGGGCCAATGAGCAGTTCTTC	CASSSRSGRANEQFF
TRBV30	TRBJ1-2	-	-	TGTGCCTGGAGCCCCAGGTCACCATATGGCTACACCTTC	CAWSPRSPYGYTF
TRBV7-6	TRBJ2-1	TRBD2	few	TGTGCCAGCAGCTTAGATGCGGGAGGTGTATACAATGAGCAGTTCTTC	CASSLDAGGVYNEQFF
TRBV7-9	TRBJ2-1	TRBD2	-	TGTGCCAGCAGCTCCCGGACTAGCGGGTTAAATGAGCAGTTCTTC	CASSSRTSGLNEQFF
TRBV7-2	TRBJ2-5	-	few	TGTGCCAGCAGCCCCACAGGAGTCCAAGAGACCCAGTACTTC	CASSPTGVQETQYF
TRBV30	TRBJ2-2	-	-	TGTGCCTGGACTCCCGGTGGGGCCTTGGGCACCGGGGAGCTGTTTTTT	CAWTPGGALGTGELFF
TRBV18	TRBJ1-2	TRBD1	few	TGTGCCAGCTCCCCGACAGGGAATGGCTACACCTTC	CASSPTGNGYTF
TRBV2	TRBJ2-7	-	few	TGTGCCAGCAGTGACTTTGCAGGGGCAAGGCAGTACTTC	CASSDFAGARQYF
TRBV29-1	TRBJ1-1	TRBD1	few	TGCAGCGTAGCGGACAGGGGGACTGAAGCTTTCTTT	CSVADRGTEAFF
TRBV4-3	TRBJ1-1	TRBD1	-	TGCGCCAGCAGCCAAGCGCCCAGGGGGCTCTGGGACACTGAAGCTTTCTTT	CASSQAPRGLWDTEAFF
TRBV5-1	TRBJ2-2	TRBD2	few	TGCGCCAGCAGCTTGCCCCTAGCGGGAGGAACCGGGGAGCTGTTTTTT	CASSLPLAGGTGELFF
TRBV11-2	TRBJ2-1	TRBD2	-	TGTGCCAGCAGCCCGGGACTAGCGGTTTACAATGAGCAGTTCTTC	CASSPGLAVYNEQFF
TRBV30	TRBJ1-1	TRBD1	few	TGTGCCTGGAGTGTACTTAATCTCCTCTACCGGGACAGGGAAAATCGCACTGAAGCTTTCTTT	CAWSVLNLLYRDRENRTEAFF
TRBV28	TRBJ2-7	-	few	TGTGCCAGCAGTAATAGTAGAGGCTACGAGCAGTACTTC	CASSNSRGYEQYF
TRBV4-3	TRBJ1-1	-	-	TGCGCCAGCAGCCAAGATCCAGGGCGAACTGAAGCTTTCTTT	CASSQDPGRTEAFF
TRBV9	TRBJ2-1	-	-	TGTGCCAGCAGCGTAGGGCTAGCGACAACTTACAATGAGCAGTTCTTC	CASSVGLATTYNEQFF
TRBV5-1	TRBJ2-1	TRBD2	few	TGCGCCAGCAGCGCCGGACTAGGTGGATACAATGAGCAGTTCTTC	CASSAGLGGYNEQFF
TRBV11-2	TRBJ1-4	-	-	TGTGCCAGCCTTCGGGGTCATAATGAAAAACTGTTTTTT	CASLRGHNEKLFF
TRBV12-5	TRBJ2-3	TRBD1	few	TGTGCTAGTGGTTTTCCCGGGACAGGCACAGATACGCAGTATTTT	CASGFPGTGTDTQYF
TRBV6-6	TRBJ1-1	-	few	TGTGCCAGCAGTCCCCCCACAGACATGAACACTGAAGCTTTCTTT	CASSPPTDMNTEAFF
TRBV19	TRBJ1-1	-	-	TGTGCCAGTAGCCCGGGGAGAGAAAACACTGAAGCTTTCTTT	CASSPGRENTEAFF
TRBV28	TRBJ2-6	-	few	TGTGCCAGCAGTTTTAGCGCAGCCTCTGGGGCCAACGTCCTGACTTTC	CASSFSAASGANVLTF
TRBV7-2	TRBJ2-7	TRBD2	few	TGTGCCAGCAGCCCTTCTAGCGGAACCTACGAGCAGTACTTC	CASSPSSGTYEQYF
TRBV28	TRBJ2-1	TRBD1	many	TGTGCCAGCAACGAAAGGACAGGGGGCGAGGTCTTC	CASNERTGGEVF
TRBV2	TRBJ2-3	TRBD1	few	TGTGCCAGCAGAGCAGGACAGGGAACGAGGCCAGATACGCAGTATTTT	CASRAGQGTRPDTQYF
TRBV18	TRBJ2-1	TRBD2	-	TGTGCCAGCTCACCGATAGCGGGGGACTACAATGAGCAGTTCTTC	CASSPIAGDYNEQFF
TRBV7-2	TRBJ2-7	-	-	TGTGCCAGCAGCTTAGCCGCTATCGGCGAGCAGTACTTC	CASSLAAIGEQYF
TRBV2	TRBJ2-2	TRBD1	-	TGTGCCAGCAGTCCTAGAGGGGGCAACGGGGAGCTGTTTTTT	CASSPRGGNGELFF
TRBV18	TRBJ1-2	TRBD1	few	TGTGCCAGCTCAAGGACAGGGCGGAGGGATGGCTACACCTTC	CASSRTGRRDGYTF
TRBV18	TRBJ2-1	-	few	TGTGCCAGCTCACCACGGGATGGGACACCCAATGAGCAGTTCTTC	CASSPRDGTPNEQFF
TRBV5-1	TRBJ1-1	-	few	TGCGCCAGCAGCCCCGTGGACCCTGGGAGCACTGAAGCTTTCTTT	CASSPVDPGSTEAFF
TRBV29-1	TRBJ1-3	-	-	TGCAGCGTTTTAGACAGCACCTCTGGAAACACCATATATTTT	CSVLDSTSGNTIYF
TRBV5-1	TRBJ1-1	-	few	TGCGCCAGCAGCTTGGCCGTGGAGGGCACTGAAGCTTTCTTT	CASSLAVEGTEAFF
TRBV11-2	TRBJ2-2	TRBD2	few	TGTGCCAGCAGCTCGGGACTAGCGGGAGTAATCGCCGGGGAGCTGTTTTTT	CASSSGLAGVIAGELFF
TRBV7-9	TRBJ2-1	-	-	TGTGCCAGCAGCCTAGGGGGGCTTGAGCAGTTCTTC	CASSLGGLEQFF